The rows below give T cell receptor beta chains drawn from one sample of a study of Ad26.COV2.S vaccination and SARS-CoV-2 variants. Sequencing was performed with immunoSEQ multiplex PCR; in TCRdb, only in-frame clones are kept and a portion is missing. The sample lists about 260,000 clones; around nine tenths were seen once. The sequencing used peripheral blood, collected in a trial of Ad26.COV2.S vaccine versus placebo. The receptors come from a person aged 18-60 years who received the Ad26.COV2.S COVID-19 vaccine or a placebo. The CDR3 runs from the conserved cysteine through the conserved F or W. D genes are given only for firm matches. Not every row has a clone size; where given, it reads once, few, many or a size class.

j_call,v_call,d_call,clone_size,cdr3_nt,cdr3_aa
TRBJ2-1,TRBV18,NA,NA,TGTGCCAGCTCACTGACAGAGTACAATGAGCAGTTCTTC,CASSLTEYNEQFF
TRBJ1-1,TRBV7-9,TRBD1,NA,TGTGCCAGCAGTCGACTACAGGGGGCGCCAACTGAAGCTTTCTTT,CASSRLQGAPTEAFF
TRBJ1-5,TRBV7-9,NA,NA,TGTGCCAGCAGTTTACAGAGTAATCAGCCCCAGCATTTT,CASSLQSNQPQHF
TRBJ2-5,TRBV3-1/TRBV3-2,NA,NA,TGTGCCAGCAGCCAAGATAGCTGGGAGACCCAGTACTTC,CASSQDSWETQYF
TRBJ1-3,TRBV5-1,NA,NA,TGCGCCAGCAGCTTGGGCCCGGTCGACTCTTATGGAAACACCATATATTTT,CASSLGPVDSYGNTIYF
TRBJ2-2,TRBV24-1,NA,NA,TGTGCCACCAGTGATTTGACGTCTGCGCTGAACACCGGGGAGCTGTTTTTT,CATSDLTSALNTGELFF
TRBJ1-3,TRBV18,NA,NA,TGTGCCAGCTCACCATCCGGGGGCGTTGGAAACACCATATATTTT,CASSPSGGVGNTIYF
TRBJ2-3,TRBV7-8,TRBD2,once,TGTGCCAGCAGCTTAGTGCCCGGGAGGGCCACAGATACGCAGTATTTT,CASSLVPGRATDTQYF
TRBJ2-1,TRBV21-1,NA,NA,TGTGCTAGCAGCAACGCACTAGCGGGACCTGACAATGAGCAGTTCTTC,CASSNALAGPDNEQFF
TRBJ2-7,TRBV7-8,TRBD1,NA,TGTGCCAGCAGCGCCGAAACCGGGACAGGGCAAACCTACGAGCAGTACTTC,CASSAETGTGQTYEQYF
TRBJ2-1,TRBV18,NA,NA,TGTGCCAGCTCACCGCTTAAGGACAATGAGCAGTTCTTC,CASSPLKDNEQFF
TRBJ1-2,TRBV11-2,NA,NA,TGTGCCAGCAGCGCGCTGGACGGACCAAGTGGCTACACCTTC,CASSALDGPSGYTF
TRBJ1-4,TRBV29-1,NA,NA,TGCAGCGTTGAAGGCCATACAACTAATGAAAAACTGTTTTTT,CSVEGHTTNEKLFF
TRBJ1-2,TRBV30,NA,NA,TGTGCCTGGAGTCCCTGGGGGTACGGCGGTGGCTACACCTTC,CAWSPWGYGGGYTF
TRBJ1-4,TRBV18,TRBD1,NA,TGTGCCAGCTCAGGCGGGACAGGAGTTAATGAAAAACTGTTTTTT,CASSGGTGVNEKLFF
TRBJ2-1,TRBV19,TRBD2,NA,TGTGCCAGCCGTCTGGCGGGGGGTTTCAATGAGCAGTTCTTC,CASRLAGGFNEQFF
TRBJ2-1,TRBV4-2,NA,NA,TGTGCCAGCAGCCAAGATCTCCTTGAACGACTAGGAGATTACAATGAGCAGTTCTTC,CASSQDLLERLGDYNEQFF
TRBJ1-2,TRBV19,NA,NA,TGTGCTAGTAATCGGGGGCAGGGGAACAATGGCTACACCTTC,CASNRGQGNNGYTF
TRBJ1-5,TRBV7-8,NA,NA,TGTGCCAGCAGCGGCCAGGGTTTTTGGCAGCCCCAGCATTTT,CASSGQGFWQPQHF
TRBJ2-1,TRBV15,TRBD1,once,TGTGCCACCAGCTTTTGGCCGGGACAGGAGCAGTTCTTC,CATSFWPGQEQFF
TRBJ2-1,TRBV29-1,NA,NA,TGCCAAGGATTGGGGGCTAATGAGCAGTTCTTC,CQGLGANEQFF
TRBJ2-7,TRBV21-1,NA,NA,TGTGCTAGCAGCAAAGGTTCTGGGCCCCCCCTCTACGAGCAGTACTTC,CASSKGSGPPLYEQYF
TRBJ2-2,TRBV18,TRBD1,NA,TGTGCCAGCTCACCACGAGGGGGCAACACCGGGGAGCTGTTTTTT,CASSPRGGNTGELFF
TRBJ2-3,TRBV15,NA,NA,TGTGCCACCAGCAGAGATCTCCCCAGGGGATCTAGCACAGATACGCAGTATTTT,CATSRDLPRGSSTDTQYF